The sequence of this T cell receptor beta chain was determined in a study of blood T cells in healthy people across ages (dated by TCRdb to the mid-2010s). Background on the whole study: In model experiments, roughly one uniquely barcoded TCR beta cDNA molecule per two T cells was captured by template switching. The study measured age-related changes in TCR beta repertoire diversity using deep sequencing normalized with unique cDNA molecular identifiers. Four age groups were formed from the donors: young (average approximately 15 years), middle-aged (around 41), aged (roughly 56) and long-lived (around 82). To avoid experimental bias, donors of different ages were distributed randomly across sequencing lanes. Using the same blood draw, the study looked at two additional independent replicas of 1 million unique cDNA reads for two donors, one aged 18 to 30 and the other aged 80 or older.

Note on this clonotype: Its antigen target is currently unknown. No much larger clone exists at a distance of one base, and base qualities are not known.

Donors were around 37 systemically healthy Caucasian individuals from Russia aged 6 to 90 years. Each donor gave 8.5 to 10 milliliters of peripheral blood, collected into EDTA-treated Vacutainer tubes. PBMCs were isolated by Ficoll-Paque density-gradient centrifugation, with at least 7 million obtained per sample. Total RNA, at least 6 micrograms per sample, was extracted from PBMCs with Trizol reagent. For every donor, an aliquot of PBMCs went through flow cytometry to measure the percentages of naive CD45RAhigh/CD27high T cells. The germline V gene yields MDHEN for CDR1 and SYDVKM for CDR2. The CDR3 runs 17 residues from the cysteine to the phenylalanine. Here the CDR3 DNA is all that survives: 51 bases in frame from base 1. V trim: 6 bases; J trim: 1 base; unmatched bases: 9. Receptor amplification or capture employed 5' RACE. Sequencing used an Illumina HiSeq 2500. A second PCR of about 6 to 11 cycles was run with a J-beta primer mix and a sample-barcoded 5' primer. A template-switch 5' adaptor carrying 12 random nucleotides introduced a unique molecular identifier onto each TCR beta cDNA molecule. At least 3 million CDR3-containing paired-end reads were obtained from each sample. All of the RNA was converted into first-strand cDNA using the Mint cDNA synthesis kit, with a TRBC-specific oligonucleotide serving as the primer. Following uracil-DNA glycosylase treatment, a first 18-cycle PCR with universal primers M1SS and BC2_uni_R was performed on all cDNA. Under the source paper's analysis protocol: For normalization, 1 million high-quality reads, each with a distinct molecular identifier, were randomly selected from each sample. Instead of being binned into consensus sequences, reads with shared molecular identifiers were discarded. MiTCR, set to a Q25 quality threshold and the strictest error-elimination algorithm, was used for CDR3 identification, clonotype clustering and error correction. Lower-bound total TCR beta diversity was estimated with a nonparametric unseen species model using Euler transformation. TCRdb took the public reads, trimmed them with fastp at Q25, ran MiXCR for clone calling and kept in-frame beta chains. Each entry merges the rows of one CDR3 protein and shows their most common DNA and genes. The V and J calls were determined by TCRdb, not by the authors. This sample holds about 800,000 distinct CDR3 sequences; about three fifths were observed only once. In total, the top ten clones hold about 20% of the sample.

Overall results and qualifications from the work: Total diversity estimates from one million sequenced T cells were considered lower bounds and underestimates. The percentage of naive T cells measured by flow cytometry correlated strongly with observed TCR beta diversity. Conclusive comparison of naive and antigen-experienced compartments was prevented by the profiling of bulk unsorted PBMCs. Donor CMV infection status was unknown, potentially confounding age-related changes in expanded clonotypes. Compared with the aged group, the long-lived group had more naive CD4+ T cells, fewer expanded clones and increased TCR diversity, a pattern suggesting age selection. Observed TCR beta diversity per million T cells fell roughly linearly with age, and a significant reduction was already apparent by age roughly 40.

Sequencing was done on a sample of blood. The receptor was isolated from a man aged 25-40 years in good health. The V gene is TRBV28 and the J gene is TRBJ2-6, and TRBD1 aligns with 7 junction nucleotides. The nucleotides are TGTGCCAGCAGCCCCAGGGGGAAAGAATCTGGGGCCAACGTCCTGACTTTC. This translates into CASSPRGKESGANVLTF.